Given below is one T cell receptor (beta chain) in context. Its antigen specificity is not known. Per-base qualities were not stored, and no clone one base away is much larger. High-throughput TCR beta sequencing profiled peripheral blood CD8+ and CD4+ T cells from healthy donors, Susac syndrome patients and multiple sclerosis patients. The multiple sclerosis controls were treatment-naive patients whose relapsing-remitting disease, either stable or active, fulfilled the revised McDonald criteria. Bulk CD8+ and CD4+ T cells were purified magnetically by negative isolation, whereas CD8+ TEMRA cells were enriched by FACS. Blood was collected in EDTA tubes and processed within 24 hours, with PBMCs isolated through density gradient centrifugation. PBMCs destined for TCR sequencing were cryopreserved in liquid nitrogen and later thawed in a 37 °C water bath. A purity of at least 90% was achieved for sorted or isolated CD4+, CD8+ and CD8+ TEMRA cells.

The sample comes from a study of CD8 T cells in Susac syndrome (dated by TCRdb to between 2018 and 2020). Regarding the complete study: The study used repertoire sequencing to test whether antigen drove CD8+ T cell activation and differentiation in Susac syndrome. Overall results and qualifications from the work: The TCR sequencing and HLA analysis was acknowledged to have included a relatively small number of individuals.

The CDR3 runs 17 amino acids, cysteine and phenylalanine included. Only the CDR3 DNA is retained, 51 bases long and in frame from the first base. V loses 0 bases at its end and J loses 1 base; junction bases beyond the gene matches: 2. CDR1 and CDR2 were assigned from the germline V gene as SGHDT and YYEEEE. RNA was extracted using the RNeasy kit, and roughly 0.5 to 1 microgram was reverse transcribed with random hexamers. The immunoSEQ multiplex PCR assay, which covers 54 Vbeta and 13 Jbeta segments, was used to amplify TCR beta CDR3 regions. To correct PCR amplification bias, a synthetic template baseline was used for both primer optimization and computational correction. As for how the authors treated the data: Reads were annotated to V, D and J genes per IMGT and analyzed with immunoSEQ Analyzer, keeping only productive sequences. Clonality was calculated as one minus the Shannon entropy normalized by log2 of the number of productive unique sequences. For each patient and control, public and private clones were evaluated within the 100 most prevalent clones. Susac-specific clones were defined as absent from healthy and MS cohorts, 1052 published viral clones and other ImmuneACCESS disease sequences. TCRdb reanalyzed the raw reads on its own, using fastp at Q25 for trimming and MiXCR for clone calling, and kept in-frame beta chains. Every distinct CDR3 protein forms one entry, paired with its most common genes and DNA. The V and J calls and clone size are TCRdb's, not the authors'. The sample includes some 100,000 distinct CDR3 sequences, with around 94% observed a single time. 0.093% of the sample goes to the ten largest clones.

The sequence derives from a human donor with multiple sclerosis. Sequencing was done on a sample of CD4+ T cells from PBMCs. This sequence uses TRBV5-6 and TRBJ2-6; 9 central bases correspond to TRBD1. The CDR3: CASSLGDRASGANVLTF. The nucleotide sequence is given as TGTGCCAGCAGCTTGGGGGACAGGGCATCTGGGGCCAACGTCCTGACTTTC.